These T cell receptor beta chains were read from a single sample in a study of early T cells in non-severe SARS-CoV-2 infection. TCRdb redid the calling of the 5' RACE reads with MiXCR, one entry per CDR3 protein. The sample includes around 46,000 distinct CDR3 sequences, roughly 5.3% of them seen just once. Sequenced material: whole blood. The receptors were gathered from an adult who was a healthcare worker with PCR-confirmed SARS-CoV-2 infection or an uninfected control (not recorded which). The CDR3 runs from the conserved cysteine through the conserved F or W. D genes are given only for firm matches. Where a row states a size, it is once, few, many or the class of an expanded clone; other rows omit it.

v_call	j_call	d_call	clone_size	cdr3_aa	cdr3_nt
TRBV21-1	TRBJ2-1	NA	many	CASTGMLAGADEQFF	TGTGCCAGCACGGGTATGCTAGCGGGAGCTGATGAGCAGTTCTTC
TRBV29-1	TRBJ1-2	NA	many	CSVGSWIGGNGYTF	TGCAGCGTTGGGTCTTGGATAGGGGGAAATGGCTACACCTTC
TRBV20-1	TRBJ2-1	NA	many	CSARGGLPYNEQFF	TGCAGTGCTAGAGGTGGACTACCCTACAATGAGCAGTTCTTC
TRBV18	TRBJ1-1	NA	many	CASSPKRKNTEAFF	TGTGCCAGCTCACCGAAGAGGAAGAACACTGAAGCTTTCTTT
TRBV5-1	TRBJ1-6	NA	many	CASSLTSAGNSPLHF	TGCGCCAGCAGCTTAACCTCGGCGGGGAATTCACCCCTCCACTTT
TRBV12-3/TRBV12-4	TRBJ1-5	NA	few	CASTPTGNQPQHF	TGTGCCAGCACCCCAACGGGGAACCAGCCCCAGCATTTT
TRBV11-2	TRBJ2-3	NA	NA	CASSFRTASTDTQYF	TGTGCCAGCAGCTTTAGGACGGCTAGCACAGATACGCAGTATTTT
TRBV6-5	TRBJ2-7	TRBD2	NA	CASSYLGGEQYF	TGTGCCAGCAGTTACCTCGGGGGGGAGCAGTACTTC
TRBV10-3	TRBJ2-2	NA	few	CAISERGTNTGELFF	TGTGCCATCAGTGAGCGGGGAACGAACACCGGGGAGCTGTTTTTT
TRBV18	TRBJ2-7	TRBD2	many	CASSPRTASGSSYEQYF	TGTGCCAGCTCACCACGGACAGCTAGCGGGTCCTCCTACGAGCAGTACTTC
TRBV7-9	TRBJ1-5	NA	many	CASSREDRHNTSNQPQHF	TGTGCCAGCAGCCGGGAGGACCGCCACAATACTAGCAATCAGCCCCAGCATTTT
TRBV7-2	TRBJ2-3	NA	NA	CASSPGHSTDTQYF	TGTGCCAGCAGCCCGGGACATAGCACAGATACGCAGTATTTT
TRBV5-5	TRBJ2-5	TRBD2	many	CASSHGTSGGAGPETQYF	TGTGCCAGCAGCCATGGGACTAGCGGGGGGGCCGGTCCGGAGACCCAGTACTTC
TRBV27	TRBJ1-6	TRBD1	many	CASSLHPKTGGGSPLHF	TGTGCCAGCAGTTTACATCCGAAGACAGGGGGCGGTTCACCCCTCCACTTT
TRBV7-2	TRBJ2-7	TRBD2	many	CASSLQRTSGGRAIEQYF	TGTGCCAGCAGCTTACAGAGGACTAGCGGGGGGCGGGCTATCGAGCAGTACTTC
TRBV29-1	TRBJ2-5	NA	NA	CSFHPGQETQYF	TGCAGCTTCCACCCGGGGCAAGAGACCCAGTACTTC
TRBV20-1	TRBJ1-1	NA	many	CSASRPLNTEAFF	TGCAGTGCTAGTCGACCTCTGAACACTGAAGCTTTCTTT
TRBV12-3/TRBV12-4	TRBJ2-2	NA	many	CASSLKATGELFF	TGTGCCAGCAGTTTAAAGGCAACCGGGGAGCTGTTTTTT
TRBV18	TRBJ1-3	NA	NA	CASSPASTGAIKGNTIYF	TGTGCCAGCTCACCAGCCTCGACGGGGGCGATTAAGGGAAACACCATATATTTT
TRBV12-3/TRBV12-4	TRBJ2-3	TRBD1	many	CASSERGRGSRDTQYF	TGTGCCAGCTCAGAAAGGGGCAGGGGGTCGAGAGATACGCAGTATTTT